One and the same sample provided the 13 T cell receptor beta chains below, sequenced in a study of cytomegalovirus exposure and HLA in healthy donors. The primer mix had 60 Vbeta and 13 Jbeta primers. The repertoire was sequenced with immunoSEQ multiplex PCR; TCRdb's copy has only in-frame clones and lacks some. The table lists around 150,000 clones, about two thirds of them singletons. Sequencing input: PBMCs. The receptor source for this set is a woman younger than 35 in good health and CMV-seropositive.

CDR3 region: CASSFDSTYNEQFF. In DNA form, the CDR3 reads TGTGCCAGCAGTTTCGACAGCACGTACAATGAGCAGTTCTTC. The gene calls are TRBV2 and TRBJ2-1, with a tentative D call TRBD1 (5 bases). V was clipped by 5 bases and J by 4 bases, with 12 bases between them. CDR1 and CDR2 (germline): SNHLY, FYNNEI. The CDR3 extends over 14 amino acids.

The count of this clone is one. CDR3 in DNA: TGTGCCAGCAAACCTCCTAGCGGGTTGACCCCTAGGGAGCAGTACTTC. Residues: CASKPPSGLTPREQYF. The chain employs TRBV2 and TRBJ2-7, with 8 nucleotides matching TRBD2. V trimming: 7 bases; J trimming: 7 bases; junction bases outside the gene matches: 18. Germline V gene data show CDR1 as SNHLY and CDR2 as FYNNEI. The CDR3 has 16 amino acids.

Only a few counts were recorded for this clone. It is likely a read error, because the conserved phenylalanine at the end of the CDR3 is missing. This chain uses TRBV5-4 with TRBJ2-4, with unresolved D. The CDR3 runs 12 residues. Trimming cost V 0 bases and J 7 bases, with 5 bases left between them. Germline values: CDR1 SGHNT, CDR2 YYREEE (reference sequence). The CDR3 DNA is TGTGCCAGCAGCTTGGGTACTAACATTCAGTACCTC. As protein: CASSLGTNIQYL.

The rearrangement links TRBV4-2 to TRBJ1-2; D gene uncertain. This CDR3 is built from 14 residues. From germline, CDR1 is LGHNA and CDR2 YNFKEQ. V lost 0 bases and J 4 bases, leaving 9 bases between the germline ends. The CDR3 nucleotides read TGTGCCAGCAGCCAAGACGTCGGGAGCTATGGCTACACCTTC. This codes for CASSQDVGSYGYTF.

The chain couples TRBV6-1 to TRBJ2-1, with 8 bases identical to TRBD2. The CDR3 runs to 15 residues. After removal of 2 bases from V and 9 bases from J, the junction contained 9 bases not matched to a gene. The germline CDR1 and CDR2 sequences are MNHNS and SASEGT. The CDR3 reads CASSEIREGPVEQFF. The CDR3 DNA reads TGTGCCAGCAGTGAAATTCGGGAGGGCCCTGTTGAGCAGTTCTTC.

The chain joins TRBV28 to TRBJ1-2, with D unclear. Trimming cost V 6 bases and J 5 bases, with 10 bases left between them. From germline, CDR1 is MDHEN and CDR2 SYDVKM. This CDR3 contains 12 residues. The CDR3 region is CASSPPGYGYTF. The CDR3 nucleotides are TGTGCCAGCAGCCCCCCAGGTTATGGCTACACCTTC.

This sequence joins TRBV5-5 and TRBJ2-7, with 7 bases that match TRBD1. V dropped 0 bases and J dropped 2; count of bases not matched to a gene: 5. The CDR3 runs 15 residues. CDR1 is SGHKS and CDR2 is YYEKEE in the germline V gene (reference sequence). The CDR3 bases are TGTGCCAGCAGCTTGGCCGGGCAGGGGGCCTACGAGCAGTACTTC. It specifies CASSLAGQGAYEQYF.

This sequence joins TRBV5-5 and TRBJ2-1; TRBD2 matches at 14 bases. V lost 1 base and J lost 7; bases outside the gene matches: 4. CDR3 length: 16 amino acids. Germline V gene data show CDR1 as SGHKS and CDR2 as YYEKEE (reference sequence). CDR3 loop: CASSLWGLAGENEQFF. The CDR3 nucleotides read TGTGCCAGCAGCTTGTGGGGACTAGCGGGAGAAAATGAGCAGTTCTTC. The full variable domain, its missing parts supplied by reference TRBV5-5 and TRBJ2-1, is DAGVTQSPTHLIKTRGQQVTLRCSPISGHKSVSWYQQVLGQGPQFIFQYYEKEERGRGNFPDRFSARQFPNYSSELNVNALLLGDSALYLCASSLWGLAGENEQFFGPGTRLTVL.

The chain employs TRBV6-5 and TRBJ1-5, with TRBD1 matching over 7 bases. V dropped 0 bases and J dropped 5; count of bases not matched to a gene: 4. This CDR3 is 15 amino acids long. In germline, CDR1 is MNHEY, CDR2 SVGAGI. The CDR3 is CASSYSWTGYQPQHF. The CDR3 DNA sequence: TGTGCCAGCAGTTACTCCTGGACAGGCTATCAGCCCCAGCATTTT.

This clone was seen only a few times. The chain is built from TRBV7-9 and TRBJ1-2; no definite D call. The CDR3 loop spans 13 amino acids. V lost 2 bases and J 5 bases, leaving 9 bases between the germline ends. The germline gives CDR1 SEHNR, CDR2 FQNEAQ (reference sequence). The CDR3: CASSLPSRYGYTF. The CDR3 DNA reads TGTGCCAGCAGCTTACCCTCCCGGTATGGCTACACCTTC.

This clone came up once. This chain uses TRBV19 with TRBJ1-5, with unresolved D. Between the trimmed V and J ends, which lost 7 bases and 0 bases, there was a span of 7 bases. The CDR3 totals 13 residues. The germline CDR1 and CDR2 sequences are LNHDA and SQIVND (reference sequence). CDR3 sequence: CASTLYSNQPQHF. The CDR3 bases are TGTGCCAGTACCCTATATAGCAATCAGCCCCAGCATTTT.

This chain joins TRBV18 and TRBJ1-3; D perhaps matches TRBD1 (5 bases). This CDR3 has 13 residues. Germline V gene lookup returns CDR1 KGHSH and CDR2 LQKENI. The germline V and J ends were trimmed by 3 bases and 9 bases, with 12 bases remaining between them. DNA of the CDR3: TGTGCCAGCTCACCGAACAGGAGGGGCACCATATATTTT. Its translation: CASSPNRRGTIYF. Supplemented by reference TRBV18 and TRBJ1-3, the full variable domain reads NAGVMQNPRHLVRRRGQEARLRCSPMKGHSHVYWYRQLPEEGLKFMVYLQKENIIDESGMPKERFSAEFPKEGPSILRIQQVVRGDSAAYFCASSPNRRGTIYFGEGSWLTVV.

The rearrangement uses TRBV7-8 and TRBJ2-6; the match to TRBD1 covers 8 bases. CDR3 length: 16 amino acids. Germline CDR1 is SGHVS and CDR2 is FQNEAQ. The junction had 5 bases not matched to a gene; V was cut back by 5 bases and J by 2 bases. In DNA form, the CDR3 reads TGTGCCAGCAGCAAACAGGACAGGGCTGGGGCCAACGTCCTGACTTTC. It codes for CASSKQDRAGANVLTF.